Listed below are T cell receptor beta chains from one sample, sequenced in a study of control samples from healthy donors and cancer patients. Assay: immunoSEQ multiplex PCR; the TCRdb copy retains only in-frame clones and omits some. The sample includes roughly 120,000 clones, roughly 93% of them seen just once. Sequencing input: blood. The receptors here all came from a man aged 25-40 years in good health. Both conserved end residues are part of each CDR3. Fields, in order: J gene, V gene, D gene, clone size, CDR3 length, CDR3 DNA, CDR3 protein. The D gene is left open where the match is weak. Size values are once, few and many counts, or a class for expanded clones, and some rows have none.

>TRBJ1-1|TRBV5-1|-|-|14
TGCGCCAGCAGCCCGAACAGACCGAACACTGAAGCTTTCTTT
CASSPNRPNTEAFF
>TRBJ2-4|TRBV28|-|-|15
TGTGCCAGCTCGACAGGTGGTGTTGTCAAAAACATTCAGTACTTC
CASSTGGVVKNIQYF
>TRBJ1-3|TRBV7-6|-|-|18
TGTGCCAGCAGCTTAGCCCCACTTTCTGGGTTCTCTGGAAACACCATATATTTT
CASSLAPLSGFSGNTIYF
>TRBJ1-2|TRBV27|TRBD1|-|13
TGTGCCAGCAGTTTTAGGGACAGGGATGGCTACACCTTC
CASSFRDRDGYTF
>TRBJ2-5|TRBV4-1|TRBD1|once|16
TGCGCCAGCAGCCTGTACAGGGGTACCCTCGACGAGACCCAGTACTTC
CASSLYRGTLDETQYF
>TRBJ2-1|TRBV9|-|-|13
TGTGCCAGCAGCCCATGGGTTGCGGATGAGCAGTTCTTC
CASSPWVADEQFF
>TRBJ2-5|TRBV5-4|TRBD2|-|16
TGTGCCAGCAGCACCACCGGGACTAGCGGATTGGAGACCCAGTACTTC
CASSTTGTSGLETQYF
>TRBJ2-3|TRBV5-1|TRBD2|-|16
TGCGCCAGCAGCTTGGCTAGCGGGGGGGCAGTAGATACGCAGTATTTT
CASSLASGGAVDTQYF
>TRBJ1-1|TRBV6-5|-|-|13
TGTGCCAGCAGGACAGAGCTGAACACTGAAGCTTTCTTT
CASRTELNTEAFF
>TRBJ2-2|TRBV7-3|-|-|15
TGTGCCAGCAGCCCTCAGGGGGGGAACACCGGGGAGCTGTTTTTT
CASSPQGGNTGELFF